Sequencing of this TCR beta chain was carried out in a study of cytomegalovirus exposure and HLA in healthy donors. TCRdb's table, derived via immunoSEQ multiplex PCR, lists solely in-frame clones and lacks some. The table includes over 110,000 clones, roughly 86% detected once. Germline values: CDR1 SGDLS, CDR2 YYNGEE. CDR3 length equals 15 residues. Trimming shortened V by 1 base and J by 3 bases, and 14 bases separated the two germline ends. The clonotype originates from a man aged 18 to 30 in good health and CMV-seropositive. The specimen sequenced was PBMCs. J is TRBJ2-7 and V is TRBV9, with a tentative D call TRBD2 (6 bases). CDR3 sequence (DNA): TGTGCCAGCAGCGTAACGGCCGGAGGGATCTACGAGCAGTACTTC. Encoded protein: CASSVTAGGIYEQYF.